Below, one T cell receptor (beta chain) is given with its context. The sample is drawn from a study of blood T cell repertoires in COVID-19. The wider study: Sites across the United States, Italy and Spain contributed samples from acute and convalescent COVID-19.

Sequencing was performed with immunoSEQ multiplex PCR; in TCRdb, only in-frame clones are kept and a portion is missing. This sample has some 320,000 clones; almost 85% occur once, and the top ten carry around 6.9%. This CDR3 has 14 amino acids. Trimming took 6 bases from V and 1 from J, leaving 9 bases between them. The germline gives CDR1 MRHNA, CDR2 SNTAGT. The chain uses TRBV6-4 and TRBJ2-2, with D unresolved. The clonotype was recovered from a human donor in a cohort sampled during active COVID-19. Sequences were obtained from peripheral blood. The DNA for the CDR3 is TGTGCCAGCAGACTACAAGGGAACACCGGGGAGCTGTTTTTT. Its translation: CASRLQGNTGELFF.